Each of the 28 T cell receptor beta chains below was sequenced from the same sample in a study of blood T cell repertoires in COVID-19 (dated by TCRdb to about 2020). Library preparation employed the immunoSEQ multiplex PCR assay. TCRdb took this table from immuneACCESS and kept in-frame rearrangements with V and J called. Such tables lack part of the clones; where checked against another copy, unresolved V genes explain under half of the gap, and the rest is unexplained. Counted in this sample were about 150,000 clones; approximately 86% of them appeared once. 3% to 4% of the sample rests with the top ten. The sample taken for sequencing was peripheral blood. The receptor set was obtained from a man between 65 and 80 years old with acute or convalescent COVID-19.

The chain joins TRBV5-1 to TRBJ2-3; D is ambiguous. The V gene lost 0 bases and the J gene lost 1 base, with 9 bases spanning the gap. This CDR3 region has 15 residues. Germline CDR1 and CDR2: SGHRS and YFSETQ. The CDR3 spells CASSLERARTDTQYF. CDR3 sequence (DNA): TGCGCCAGCAGCTTGGAACGAGCCCGCACAGATACGCAGTATTTT.

This sequence joins TRBV7-2 and TRBJ2-1; 7 nucleotides agree with TRBD2. The ends lost 0 bases at V and 6 bases at J; junction bases unmatched: 2. Germline V gene sequence: CDR1 SGHTA, CDR2 FQGNSA. The CDR3 runs to 14 residues. CDR3 loop: CASSLAGRANEQFF. The CDR3 DNA follows: TGTGCCAGCAGCTTAGCAGGGAGGGCCAATGAGCAGTTCTTC.

This clone has just one count. This chain connects TRBV4-1 to TRBJ2-4, with TRBD1 matching 9 bases. V shed 3 bases, J shed 6 bases, and the junction held 6 bases outside the gene matches. Per the germline V gene, CDR1 is MGHRA and CDR2 is YSYEKL. The CDR3 covers 15 residues. The CDR3 here is CASSQNGQGINIQYF. CDR3 nucleotides: TGCGCCAGCAGCCAGAACGGACAGGGGATAAACATTCAGTACTTC.

The J gene is TRBJ2-7, the V gene TRBV9, with a tentative D call TRBD1 (6 bases). Germline values: CDR1 SGDLS, CDR2 YYNGEE. V was shortened by 0 bases and J by 0 bases, with 13 bases between the two germline ends. The CDR3 extends over 16 amino acids. The CDR3 region is CASSVGAQGSSYEQYF. DNA of the CDR3: TGTGCCAGCAGCGTAGGTGCGCAGGGGAGCTCCTACGAGCAGTACTTC.

The rearrangement joins TRBV7-6 to TRBJ2-7; a weak D match, TRBD2 (6 bases). The ends were cut back, 2 bases at V and 6 bases at J, with 14 bases in the middle. The CDR3 is made up of 14 amino acids. Per germline, CDR1 SGHVS and CDR2 FNYEAQ. This chain's CDR3 is CASSLIPGEGEQYF. The CDR3, as DNA: TGTGCCAGCAGCTTAATCCCGGGAGAAGGCGAGCAGTACTTC.

This clone came up once. The chain employs TRBV28 and TRBJ2-6; the match to TRBD1 covers 9 bases. The CDR3 has 18 residues. V gave up 7 bases and J gave up 0 bases; unmatched junction bases: 10. CDR1 is MDHEN, CDR2 SYDVKM, per germline. The CDR3 DNA sequence: TGTGCCAGCACCCGACCGGGACAGGGAATCTCTGGGGCCAACGTCCTGACTTTC. Encoded protein: CASTRPGQGISGANVLTF.

The chain has TRBV28 and TRBJ2-1; 13 bases agree with TRBD2. Germline assignment: CDR1 MDHEN and CDR2 SYDVKM. With V trimmed by 2 bases and J by 1 base, 8 bases remained unmatched. The CDR3 covers 19 residues. As DNA, the CDR3 is TGTGCCAGCAGTTTAATGGGACTAGCGGGGTTCCGGTCCTACAATGAGCAGTTCTTC. This codes for CASSLMGLAGFRSYNEQFF.

The rearrangement links TRBV5-4 to TRBJ2-3; TRBD2 matches 12 bases. The CDR3 sequence is 18 residues long. Germline V gene data show CDR1 as SGHNT and CDR2 as YYREEE (reference sequence). J lost 0 bases, V lost 2 bases, and 7 bases had no gene match. CDR3: CASSLAGLAGSSTDTQYF. DNA for the CDR3: TGTGCCAGCAGCTTAGCTGGACTAGCGGGGTCTAGCACAGATACGCAGTATTTT.

This clone was counted a single time. The CDR3 sequence: CASSSLAGSYNEQFF. The CDR3 region has the DNA TGTGCCAGCAGTTCTCTAGCGGGATCCTACAATGAGCAGTTCTTC. The rearrangement uses TRBV6-2 or TRBV6-3 and TRBJ2-1, with 9 bases identical to TRBD2. The ends lost 4 bases at V and 1 base at J; junction bases unmatched: 2. From germline, CDR1 is MNHEY and CDR2 SVGEGT. The CDR3 is 15 residues long.

The rearrangement links TRBV11-3 to TRBJ1-1; TRBD1 might be the D (5 bases). Germline lookup yields CDR1 SGHNT and CDR2 YENEEA. Trimming pared 3 bases from V and 1 base from J, leaving 9 bases between. This CDR3 spans 14 amino acids. This chain's CDR3 is CASSLDQGNTEAFF. CDR3 coding DNA: TGTGCCAGCAGCTTGGATCAGGGGAACACTGAAGCTTTCTTT.

The rearrangement uses TRBV7-6 and TRBJ2-7; 10 positions agree with TRBD1. In germline, CDR1 is SGHVS, CDR2 FNYEAQ. The V segment lost 2 bases and the J segment 4 bases; nucleotides outside the gene matches: 11. This CDR3 has 17 residues. The CDR3 DNA reads TGTGCCAGCAGCTTAAACCCACCGGGACAGGGGAGTTACGAGCAGTACTTC. It encodes CASSLNPPGQGSYEQYF. The full variable domain, in which reference TRBV7-6 and TRBJ2-7 provide the parts outside the CDR3, is GAGVSQSPRYKVTKRGQDVALRCDPISGHVSLYWYRQALGQGPEFLTYFNYEAQQDKSGLPNDRFSAERPEGSISTLTIQRTEQRDSAMYRCASSLNPPGQGSYEQYFGPGTRLTVT.

The chain links TRBV2 to TRBJ2-2, with a possible D match to TRBD1 (5 bases). The V end lost 3 bases, the J end lost 4 bases, and 9 bases lay between the germline ends. The V gene's germline CDR1 is SNHLY and CDR2 FYNNEI. This CDR3 region has 14 residues. The CDR3 DNA is TGTGCCAGCAGTGAGGGGCGAACCACCGGGGAGCTGTTTTTT. This sequence encodes CASSEGRTTGELFF.

The V gene is TRBV7-9, the J gene TRBJ2-7, with TRBD2 matching 11 bases. This CDR3 has 13 amino acids. Losses at the gene ends were 1 base for V and 7 bases for J; bases not matched to a gene: 0. The germline gives CDR1 SEHNR, CDR2 FQNEAQ (reference sequence). The CDR3 coding sequence is TGTGCCAGCAGCTTAGGACTAGCGGGAGAGCAGTACTTC. Protein product: CASSLGLAGEQYF. Combining the CDR3 with reference TRBV7-9 and TRBJ2-7 gives the whole variable domain DTGVSQNPRHKITKRGQNVTFRCDPISEHNRLYWYRQTLGQGPEFLTYFQNEAQLEKSRLLSDRFSAERPKGSFSTLEIQRTEQGDSAMYLCASSLGLAGEQYFGPGTRLTVT.

J is TRBJ2-1 and V is TRBV3-1 (or the pseudogene TRBV3-2), with TRBD2 matching over 9 bases. The length of the CDR3 is 15 residues. V lost 6 bases and J lost 4; bases outside the gene matches: 7. The germline V gene encodes CDR1 LGHDT and CDR2 YNNKEL (reference sequence). CDR3 sequence reads: CASRKAGGSYNEQFF. The DNA of the CDR3 is TGTGCCAGCAGGAAAGCGGGAGGTTCTTACAATGAGCAGTTCTTC.

This sequence joins TRBV19 and TRBJ2-2, with 9 bases that match TRBD1. The germline CDR1 and CDR2 sequences are LNHDA and SQIVND (reference sequence). The CDR3 spans 16 residues. V lost 6 bases, J lost 0 bases, and 5 bases stayed unmatched. DNA of the CDR3: TGTGCCAGTAGGACAGGGGGGAGGGCGAACACCGGGGAGCTGTTTTTT. It specifies CASRTGGRANTGELFF.

The chain joins TRBV7-2 to TRBJ2-1, with 11 bases that match TRBD2. V lost 4 bases to trimming and J lost 8 bases; unmatched junction nucleotides: 7. This CDR3 is 15 amino acids long. CDR1 and CDR2 (germline): SGHTA, FQGNSA. This CDR3 is CASSSGLAAQHEQFF. The CDR3, as DNA: TGTGCCAGCAGCTCGGGACTAGCGGCGCAGCATGAGCAGTTCTTC.

The V call is TRBV12-3 or TRBV12-4, the J call TRBJ2-7; a possible D gene is TRBD1 (5 bases). The V end was cut by 3 bases, the J end by 8 bases, with 14 bases between. This CDR3 has 13 residues. The DNA of the CDR3 is TGTGCCAGCAGTTTCCTCCCGTGGGGCCAGCAGTACTTC. Amino acid sequence: CASSFLPWGQQYF.

Only one count was recorded for this clone. The CDR3 bases are TGTGCCAGCAGCTTAGTATCGGGGACAGCGAGCACAGATACGCAGTATTTT. It specifies CASSLVSGTASTDTQYF. This rearrangement joins TRBV7-8 to TRBJ2-3, with 7 bases that match TRBD1. This CDR3 region has 17 residues. With V trimmed by 1 base and J by 0 bases, 7 bases remained unmatched. Per the germline V gene, CDR1 is SGHVS and CDR2 is FQNEAQ.

The chain joins TRBV19 to TRBJ2-3; TRBD2 aligns across 9 bases. Germline V lookup: CDR1 LNHDA, CDR2 SQIVND (reference sequence). The CDR3 spans 15 residues. The V and J ends lost 5 bases and 1 base, in that order; junction bases with no gene match: 4. CDR3 loop: CASSSRLAGTDTQYF. CDR3 bases: TGTGCCAGTAGTTCCCGACTAGCGGGCACAGATACGCAGTATTTT.

The CDR3 sequence: CASSFDRNTEAFF. In DNA, the CDR3 is TGTGCCAGCAGTTTTGACAGGAACACTGAAGCTTTCTTT. The genes are TRBV27 and TRBJ1-1, with D perhaps matching TRBD1 (5 bases). The CDR3 contains 13 residues. Germline V CDR1 and CDR2: MNHEY, SMNVEV (reference sequence). V was cut by 3 bases and J by 1 base, with 6 bases left in between.

As concerns this clone: This CDR3 is also generated by other DNA sequences in the sample. The gene calls are TRBV19 and TRBJ2-1, with D tentatively TRBD1 (5 bases). The CDR3 has 14 amino acids. V gave up 1 base and J gave up 4 bases, with 8 bases separating them. Germline V CDR1 and CDR2: LNHDA, SQIVND (reference sequence). The CDR3 DNA is TGTGCCAGTAGTATAGGGCAGGGATACAATGAGCAGTTCTTC. The encoded protein is CASSIGQGYNEQFF.

The genes are TRBV30 and TRBJ1-5; D uncertain. V shed 4 bases and J shed 5 bases, with 12 bases lying between them. CDR1 is GTSNPN and CDR2 is SVGIG in the germline V gene (reference sequence). CDR3 size: 13 residues. CDR3 DNA sequence: TGTGCCTGGAAGGACGGCGGGGATCAGCCCCAGCATTTT. This translates into CAWKDGGDQPQHF.

The chain couples TRBV24-1 to TRBJ2-7; TRBD2 aligns across 8 bases. Germline trimming cut 4 bases from V and 0 bases from J; bases unmatched to any gene: 7. The CDR3 is 16 residues long. Germline V gene sequence: CDR1 KGHDR, CDR2 SFDVKD. DNA of the CDR3: TGTGCCACCAGTGACCCCGGTACTAGCGGCTCCTACGAGCAGTACTTC. Protein sequence: CATSDPGTSGSYEQYF.

In DNA form, the CDR3 reads TGTGCCAGCAGCTTTGTAGGAGATGGCTACACCTTC. This gives the protein CASSFVGDGYTF. This chain joins TRBV5-4 and TRBJ1-2; D is unresolved. Trimming removed 2 bases at V and 6 bases at J, with 8 bases between. The CDR3 has 12 amino acids. Looked up from germline, CDR1 is SGHNT and CDR2 is YYREEE (reference sequence).

The chain joins TRBV3-1 (or the pseudogene TRBV3-2) to TRBJ2-3, with 10 bases matching TRBD2. There are 18 residues in the CDR3. Germline lookup yields CDR1 LGHDT and CDR2 YNNKEL (reference sequence). With V trimmed by 0 bases and J by 0 bases, 6 bases remained unmatched. CDR3 region: CASSQDKTSGLSTDTQYF. CDR3 coding DNA: TGTGCCAGCAGCCAAGATAAGACTAGCGGGCTGAGCACAGATACGCAGTATTTT.

This chain links TRBV13 with TRBJ2-7; TRBD2 aligns across 14 bases. The CDR3 spans 17 residues. Germline assignment: CDR1 PRHDT and CDR2 FYEKMQ (reference sequence). V dropped 5 bases and J dropped 2; count of bases not matched to a gene: 8. CDR3 residues: CASSPTSGRVSTYEQYF. The CDR3 nucleotides read TGTGCCAGCAGCCCGACTAGCGGGAGGGTGAGCACCTACGAGCAGTACTTC.

The chain recombines TRBV3-1 (or the pseudogene TRBV3-2) with TRBJ1-5; unclear D gene. The CDR3 is made up of 15 amino acids. CDR1 is LGHDT and CDR2 is YNNKEL in the germline V gene (reference sequence). Trimming took off 1 base at V and 0 bases at J, with 7 bases between the two ends. This chain's CDR3 is CASSQGGYSNQPQHF. The CDR3 DNA is TGTGCCAGCAGCCAAGGAGGGTATAGCAATCAGCCCCAGCATTTT.

V usage is TRBV27 and J usage is TRBJ2-7, with a possible D match to TRBD1 (5 bases). V was clipped by 3 bases and J by 0 bases, with 6 bases between them. The CDR3 contains 13 residues. Per germline, CDR1 MNHEY and CDR2 SMNVEV (reference sequence). The CDR3: CASSLQGSYEQYF. In nucleotides, the CDR3 is TGTGCCAGCAGTTTGCAGGGCTCCTACGAGCAGTACTTC.